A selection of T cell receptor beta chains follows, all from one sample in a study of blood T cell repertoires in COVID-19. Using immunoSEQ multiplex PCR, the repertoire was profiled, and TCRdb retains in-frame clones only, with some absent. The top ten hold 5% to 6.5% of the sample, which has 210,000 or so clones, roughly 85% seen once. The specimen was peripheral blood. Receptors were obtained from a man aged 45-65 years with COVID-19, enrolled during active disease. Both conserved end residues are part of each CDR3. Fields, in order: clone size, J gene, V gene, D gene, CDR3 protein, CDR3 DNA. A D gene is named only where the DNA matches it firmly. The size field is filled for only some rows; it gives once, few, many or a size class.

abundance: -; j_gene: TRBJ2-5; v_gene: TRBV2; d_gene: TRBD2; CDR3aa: CASGGTGGQETQYF; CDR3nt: TGTGCCAGTGGTGGAACGGGGGGACAAGAGACCCAGTACTTC
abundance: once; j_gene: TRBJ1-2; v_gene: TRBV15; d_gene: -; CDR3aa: CATSRDHRTYGYTF; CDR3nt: TGTGCCACCAGCAGAGATCACAGGACCTATGGCTACACCTTC
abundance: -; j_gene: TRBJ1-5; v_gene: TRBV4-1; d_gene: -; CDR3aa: CASSLTGNQPQHF; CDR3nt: TGCGCCAGCAGCCTTACAGGTAATCAGCCCCAGCATTTT
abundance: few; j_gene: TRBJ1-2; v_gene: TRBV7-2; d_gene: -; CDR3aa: CASSLAWQANYGYTF; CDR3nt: TGTGCCAGCAGCTTAGCGTGGCAGGCTAACTATGGCTACACCTTC
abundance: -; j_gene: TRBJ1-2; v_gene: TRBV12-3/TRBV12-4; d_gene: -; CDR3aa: CASKGWRDYGYTF; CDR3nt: TGTGCCAGCAAAGGATGGAGGGACTATGGCTACACCTTC
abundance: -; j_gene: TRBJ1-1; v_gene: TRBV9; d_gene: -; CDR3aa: CASSAAGGAMNTEAFF; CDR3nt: TGTGCCAGCAGCGCAGCTGGGGGGGCTATGAACACTGAAGCTTTCTTT
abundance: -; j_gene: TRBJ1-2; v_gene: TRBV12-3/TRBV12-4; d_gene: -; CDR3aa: CASSPGHFYGYTF; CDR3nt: TGTGCCAGCAGTCCGGGACACTTCTATGGCTACACCTTC
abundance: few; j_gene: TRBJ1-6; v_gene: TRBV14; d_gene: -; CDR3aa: CASSQVPLNSPLHF; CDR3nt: TGTGCCAGCAGCCAAGTCCCGTTGAATTCACCCCTCCACTTT
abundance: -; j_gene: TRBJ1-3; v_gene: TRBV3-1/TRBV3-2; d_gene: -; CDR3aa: CASSPTGVSGNTIYF; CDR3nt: TGTGCCAGCAGCCCAACGGGGGTATCTGGAAACACCATATATTTT
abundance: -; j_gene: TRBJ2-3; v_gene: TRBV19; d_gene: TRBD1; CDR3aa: CASSPRQGRQYF; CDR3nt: TGTGCCAGTAGTCCTCGACAGGGTAGACAGTATTTT
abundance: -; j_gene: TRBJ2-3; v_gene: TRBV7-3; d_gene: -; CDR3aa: CASSPRTYESDTQYF; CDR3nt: TGTGCCAGCAGCCCCCGGACTTACGAGTCAGATACGCAGTATTTT
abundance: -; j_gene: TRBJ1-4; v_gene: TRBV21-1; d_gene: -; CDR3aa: CASSKGPRGRGCTNEKLFF; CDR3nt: TGTGCCAGCAGCAAAGGCCCCCGGGGCAGGGGATGCACTAATGAAAAACTGTTTTTT
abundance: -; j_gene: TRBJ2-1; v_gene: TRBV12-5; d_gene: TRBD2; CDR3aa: CASGLAAGGQDEQFF; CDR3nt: TGTGCTAGTGGTTTGGCAGCGGGGGGGCAAGATGAGCAGTTCTTC
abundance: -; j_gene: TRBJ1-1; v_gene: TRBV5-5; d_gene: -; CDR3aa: CASTDWDTAVRTEAFF; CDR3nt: TGTGCCAGCACCGATTGGGACACGGCGGTACGGACTGAAGCTTTCTTT
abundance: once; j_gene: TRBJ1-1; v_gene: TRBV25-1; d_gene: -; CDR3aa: CASSEFQEIEAFF; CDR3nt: TGTGCCAGCAGTGAATTCCAGGAAATCGAAGCTTTCTTT
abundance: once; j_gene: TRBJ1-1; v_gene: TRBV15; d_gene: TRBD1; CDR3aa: CATSRGDRDGTEAFF; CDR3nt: TGTGCCACCAGCAGGGGGGACAGGGACGGCACTGAAGCTTTCTTT
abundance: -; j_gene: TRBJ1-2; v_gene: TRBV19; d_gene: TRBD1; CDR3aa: CASSPTGGWTYGYTF; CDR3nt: TGTGCCAGTAGCCCTACAGGGGGGTGGACCTATGGCTACACCTTC
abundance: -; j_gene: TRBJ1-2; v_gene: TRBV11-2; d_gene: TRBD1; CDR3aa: CASSLVGQGPYGYTF; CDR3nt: TGTGCCAGCAGCTTAGTGGGACAGGGACCTTATGGCTACACCTTC
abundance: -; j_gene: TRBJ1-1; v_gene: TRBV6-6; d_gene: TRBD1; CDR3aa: CAESTGGNTEAFF; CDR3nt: TGTGCCGAATCGACAGGGGGGAACACTGAAGCTTTCTTT
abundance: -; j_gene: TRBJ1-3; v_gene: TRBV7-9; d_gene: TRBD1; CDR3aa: CASSFPIRDRGTSGNTIYF; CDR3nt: TGTGCCAGCAGCTTCCCTATCCGGGACAGGGGAACCTCTGGAAACACCATATATTTT
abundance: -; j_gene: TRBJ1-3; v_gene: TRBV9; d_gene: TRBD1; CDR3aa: CASAQGAHGNTIYF; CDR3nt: TGTGCCAGCGCACAGGGGGCGCACGGAAACACCATATATTTT
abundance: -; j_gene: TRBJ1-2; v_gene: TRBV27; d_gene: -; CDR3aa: CASSLSGQGPIYGYTF; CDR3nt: TGTGCCAGCAGTTTATCGGGGCAGGGGCCGATCTATGGCTACACCTTC
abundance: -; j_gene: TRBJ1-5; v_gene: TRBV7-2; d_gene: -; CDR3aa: CASSLVPGNQPQHF; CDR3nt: TGTGCCAGCAGCTTAGTTCCCGGCAATCAGCCCCAGCATTTT
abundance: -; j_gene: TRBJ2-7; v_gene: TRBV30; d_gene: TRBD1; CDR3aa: CAWSRTGYSYEQYF; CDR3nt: TGTGCCTGGAGTCGGACAGGGTACTCCTACGAGCAGTACTTC
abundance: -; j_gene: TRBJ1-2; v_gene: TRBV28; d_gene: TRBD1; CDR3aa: CASITGGLYGYTF; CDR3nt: TGTGCCAGCATTACAGGGGGTCTCTATGGCTACACCTTC
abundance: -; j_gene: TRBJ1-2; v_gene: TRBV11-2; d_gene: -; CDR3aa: CASSLTFWGYTF; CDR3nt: TGTGCCAGCAGCCTGACTTTTTGGGGCTACACCTTC
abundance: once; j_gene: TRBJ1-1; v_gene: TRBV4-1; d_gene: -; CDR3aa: CASSQDHGSSGEAFF; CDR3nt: TGCGCCAGCAGCCAAGATCATGGCAGTTCGGGAGAAGCTTTCTTT
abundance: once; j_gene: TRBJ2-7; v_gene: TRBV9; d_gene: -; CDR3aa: CASSALGTSYEQYF; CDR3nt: TGTGCCAGCAGCGCCCTGGGAACTAGCTACGAGCAGTACTTC
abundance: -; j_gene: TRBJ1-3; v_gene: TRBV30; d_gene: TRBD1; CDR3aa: CAWSLGQGGNTIYF; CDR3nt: TGTGCCTGGAGTTTGGGACAGGGCGGAAACACCATATATTTT
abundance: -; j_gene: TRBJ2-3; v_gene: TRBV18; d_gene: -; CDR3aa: CASSPSAQRDTQYF; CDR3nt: TGTGCCAGCTCACCTTCGGCCCAGCGGGATACGCAGTATTTT
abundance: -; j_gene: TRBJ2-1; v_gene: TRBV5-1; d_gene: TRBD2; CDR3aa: CASSRTSGGYNEQFF; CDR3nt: TGCGCCAGCTCCCGGACTAGCGGGGGGTACAATGAGCAGTTCTTC
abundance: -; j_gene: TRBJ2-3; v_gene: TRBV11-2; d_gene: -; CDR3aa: CASSLDLGRVKTDTQYF; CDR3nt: TGTGCCAGCAGCTTAGATCTAGGCAGGGTGAAAACAGATACGCAGTATTTT
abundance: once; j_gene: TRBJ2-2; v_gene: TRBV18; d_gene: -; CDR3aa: CASSQGSGNTGELFF; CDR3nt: TGTGCCAGCTCACAGGGGTCCGGGAACACCGGGGAGCTGTTTTTT
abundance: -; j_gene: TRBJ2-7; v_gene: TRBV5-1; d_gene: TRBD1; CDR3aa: CASSLVRRTGLYEQYF; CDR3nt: TGCGCCAGCAGCTTGGTAAGGCGGACAGGGCTTTACGAGCAGTACTTC
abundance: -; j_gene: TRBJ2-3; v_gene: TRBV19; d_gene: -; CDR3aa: CASSIDAVADTQYF; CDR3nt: TGTGCCAGTAGTATAGATGCGGTGGCAGATACGCAGTATTTT
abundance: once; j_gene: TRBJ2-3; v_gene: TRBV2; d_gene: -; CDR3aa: CASSEDHSGSTDTQYF; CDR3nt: TGTGCCAGCAGTGAAGACCATAGCGGTAGCACAGATACGCAGTATTTT
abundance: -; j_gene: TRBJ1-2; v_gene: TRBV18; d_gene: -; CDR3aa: CASSPRTANLNYGYTF; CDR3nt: TGTGCCAGCTCACCTCGGACAGCAAATTTAAACTATGGCTACACCTTC
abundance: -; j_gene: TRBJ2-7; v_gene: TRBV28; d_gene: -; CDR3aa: CASSRGDRSGEQYF; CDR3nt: TGTGCCAGCAGCCGGGGAGACAGGTCTGGCGAGCAGTACTTC
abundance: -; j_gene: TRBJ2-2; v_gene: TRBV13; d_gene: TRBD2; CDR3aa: CASSTPGLAGGKNTGELFF; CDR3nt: TGTGCCAGCAGCACTCCGGGACTAGCGGGGGGGAAGAACACCGGGGAGCTGTTTTTT
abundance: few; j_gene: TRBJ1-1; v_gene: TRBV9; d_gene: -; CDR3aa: CASSVDDRRSPTNTEAFF; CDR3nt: TGTGCCAGCAGCGTAGACGATCGGCGGAGCCCTACGAACACTGAAGCTTTCTTT
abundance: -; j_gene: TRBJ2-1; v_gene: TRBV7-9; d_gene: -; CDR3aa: CASSSGLVDEQFF; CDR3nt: TGTGCCAGCAGCTCCGGTCTGGTGGATGAGCAGTTCTTC
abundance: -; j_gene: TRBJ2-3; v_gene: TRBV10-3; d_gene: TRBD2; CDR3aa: CAISDLAGRDTQYF; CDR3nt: TGTGCCATCAGTGATTTAGCGGGGAGAGATACGCAGTATTTT
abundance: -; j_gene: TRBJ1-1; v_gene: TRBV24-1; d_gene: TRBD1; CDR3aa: CATSDRRQGTEAFF; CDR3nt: TGTGCCACCAGTGATCGACGACAGGGCACTGAAGCTTTCTTT
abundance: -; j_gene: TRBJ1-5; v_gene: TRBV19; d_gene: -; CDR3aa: CASSISGVSNQPQHF; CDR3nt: TGTGCCAGTAGTATTTCCGGGGTGAGCAATCAGCCCCAGCATTTT
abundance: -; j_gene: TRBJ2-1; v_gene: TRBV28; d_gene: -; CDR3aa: CASRYRGSSTRNEQFF; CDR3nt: TGTGCCAGTAGATATCGAGGGTCCTCCACCCGGAATGAGCAGTTCTTC
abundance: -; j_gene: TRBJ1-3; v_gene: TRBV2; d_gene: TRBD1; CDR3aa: CASTGQGLSGNTIYF; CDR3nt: TGTGCCAGCACCGGACAGGGACTCTCTGGAAACACCATATATTTT
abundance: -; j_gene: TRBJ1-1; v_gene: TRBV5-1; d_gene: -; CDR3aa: CASSLQGGGSGTEAFF; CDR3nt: TGCGCCAGCAGCTTGCAGGGTGGCGGTAGCGGCACTGAAGCTTTCTTT
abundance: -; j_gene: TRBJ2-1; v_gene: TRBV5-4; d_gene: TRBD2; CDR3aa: CASSLGGAGGPGEQFF; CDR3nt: TGTGCCAGCAGCTTGGGCGGAGCGGGGGGGCCCGGGGAGCAGTTCTTC
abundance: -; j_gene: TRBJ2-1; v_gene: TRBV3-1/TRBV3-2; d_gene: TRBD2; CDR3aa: CASSQISGGAGEQFF; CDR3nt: TGTGCCAGCAGCCAGATTAGCGGGGGGGCCGGTGAGCAGTTCTTC
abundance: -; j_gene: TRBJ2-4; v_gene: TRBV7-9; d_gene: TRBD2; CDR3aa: CASSSGTRNIQYF; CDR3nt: TGTGCCAGCAGCTCCGGGACTAGGAACATTCAGTACTTC
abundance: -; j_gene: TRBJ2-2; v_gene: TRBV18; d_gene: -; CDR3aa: CASSPPSGVQKMTGELFF; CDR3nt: TGTGCCAGCTCACCACCGTCAGGGGTGCAAAAGATGACCGGGGAGCTGTTTTTT
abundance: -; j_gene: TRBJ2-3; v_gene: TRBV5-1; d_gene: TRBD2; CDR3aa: CASSPGGDPTDTQYF; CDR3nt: TGCGCCAGCAGCCCGGGGGGAGACCCCACAGATACGCAGTATTTT
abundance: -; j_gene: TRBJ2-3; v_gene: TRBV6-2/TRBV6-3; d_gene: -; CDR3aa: CASSLRGSDTQYF; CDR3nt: TGTGCCAGCAGTCTCCGGGGTTCAGATACGCAGTATTTT
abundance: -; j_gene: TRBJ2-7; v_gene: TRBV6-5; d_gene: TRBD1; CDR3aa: CASGQAFYEQYF; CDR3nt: TGTGCCAGCGGACAGGCCTTCTACGAGCAGTACTTC